This T cell receptor (beta chain) was identified in a study of cytomegalovirus exposure and HLA in healthy donors. PCR involved 60 Vbeta and 13 Jbeta primers. Data came from immunoSEQ multiplex PCR; TCRdb stores just in-frame clones and leaves some out. This sample's clone table lists around 45,000 clones. This CDR3 is 15 amino acids long. V lost 3 bases, J lost 2 bases, and 6 bases stayed unmatched. Germline CDR1 is MGHRA and CDR2 is YSYEKL. This receptor was identified in a male donor in good health and CMV-seronegative. Sequenced input: PBMCs. The rearrangement links TRBV4-1 to TRBJ1-2, with TRBD1 matching over 7 bases. This CDR3 is CASSHNRGRNYGYTF. Here the CDR3 DNA reads TGCGCCAGCAGCCACAACAGGGGCCGGAACTATGGCTACACCTTC.